The rows below give T cell receptor beta chains drawn from one sample of a study of CXCR3-negative and CXCR3-positive naive CD8 T cells. TCRdb reprocessed the 5' RACE reads, with one entry per CDR3 protein and no DNA. The record lists just under 90,000 distinct CDR3 sequences, of which the ten most abundant hold approximately 0.82%. Sequenced: naive CXCR3+ CD8+ T cells from blood. The origin of the receptors is a human donor in good health. Some clones in this sample may be carry-over from other donors' samples. Both conserved end residues are part of each CDR3.

v_call	j_call	cdr3_aa
TRBV7-9	TRBJ2-5	CASSSTTGGETQYF
TRBV12-3/TRBV12-4	TRBJ1-1	CASTTGGMRAFF
TRBV30	TRBJ2-7	CAWSPLGGSYEQYF
TRBV15	TRBJ1-5	CATSRGSSGSQPQHF
TRBV5-1	TRBJ2-7	CASSSISGGISYEQYF
TRBV6-6	TRBJ1-2	CASSYGPGDGYTF
TRBV12-3/TRBV12-4	TRBJ2-1	CASSLARDEQFF
TRBV6-2/TRBV6-3	TRBJ1-5	CASSQTGASNQPQHF
TRBV28	TRBJ2-7	CASSRLAGTYEQYF
TRBV28	TRBJ1-3	CASSWASSGNTIYF
TRBV21-1	TRBJ2-1	CASSNKTGTSSYNEQFF
TRBV3-1	TRBJ1-1	CASSQALNTEAFF
TRBV12-3/TRBV12-4	TRBJ1-2	CASSLAGGEENYGYTF
TRBV13	TRBJ1-2	CASSLGPSGIYGYTF
TRBV4-1	TRBJ2-5	CASSQVGQPQETQYF
TRBV25-1	TRBJ2-3	CASYTTGTDHTDTQYF
TRBV6-4	TRBJ1-6	CASRDPGSLHF
TRBV14	TRBJ2-6	CASSQDRWSGANVLTF
TRBV6-2/TRBV6-3	TRBJ1-5	CASSSGQYSNQPQHF
TRBV5-1	TRBJ1-5	CASSLVPSWNQPQHF
TRBV27	TRBJ2-5	CASSLSDRVVETQYF
TRBV20-1	TRBJ1-2	CSCAMQDGEIGYTF
TRBV13	TRBJ2-1	CASLIMGEPYNEQFF
TRBV29-1	TRBJ1-1	CSGQGGGAKNTEAFF
TRBV6-2/TRBV6-3	TRBJ2-1	CASTLLTSGNEQFF
TRBV28	TRBJ1-5	CAGSYQTGVSNQPQHF
TRBV7-9	TRBJ2-3	CAPEFDGSSTDTQYF
TRBV29-1	TRBJ2-1	CSVVLREPSYNEQFF
TRBV12-3/TRBV12-4	TRBJ2-3	CASNPTSGGPDTQYF
TRBV28	TRBJ2-7	CASSTARDLGEQYF
TRBV30	TRBJ2-1	CAWSTGDVGEQFF
TRBV28	TRBJ2-7	CASKGQGIHEQYF
TRBV12-3/TRBV12-4	TRBJ2-7	CASSFDRYEQYF
TRBV12-3/TRBV12-4	TRBJ2-1	CASSGSGREYNEQFF
TRBV6-2/TRBV6-3	TRBJ2-7	CASSYGQSSYEQYF
TRBV7-9	TRBJ2-4	CASSGTPGTAKNIQYF
TRBV11-2	TRBJ1-4	CASSYRPTSRMKNCFF
TRBV6-5	TRBJ2-2	CASSLPYTGELFF
TRBV10-3	TRBJ1-2	CATFGTGFGYTF
TRBV9	TRBJ1-1	CASSVLRGPSTEAFF
TRBV12-3/TRBV12-4	TRBJ2-1	CASSLSLARLAETLF
TRBV28	TRBJ2-5	CASSFVRALQETQYF
TRBV7-8	TRBJ2-7	CASSFLAGQGADMWYF
TRBV28	TRBJ2-7	CASSGVGVSYEQYF
TRBV19	TRBJ2-7	CASSILYDSSVEQYF
TRBV5-1	TRBJ2-1	CASSVDYNEQFF
TRBV28	TRBJ2-5	CASSLGGRTETQYF
TRBV5-1	TRBJ2-2	CASSPWDQDTGELFF
TRBV4-1	TRBJ1-2	CASSQMGVSYGYTF
TRBV7-8	TRBJ2-3	CASTTDRHKTSTDTQYF
TRBV5-5	TRBJ2-1	CASSLSRTQFF
TRBV6-2/TRBV6-3	TRBJ2-7	CASSYSNVAYEQYF
TRBV7-6	TRBJ1-1	CACSLEFSSEAFF
TRBV14	TRBJ2-7	CASSQDMGDGPYEQYF
TRBV29-1	TRBJ2-2	CSVGLAGGLTGELFF